Below, 28 T cell receptor beta chains from the same sample are listed, as sequenced in a study of T cells after yellow fever vaccination. TCRdb used MiXCR to reprocess the 5' RACE reads, holding one entry per CDR3 protein. The sample contains about 75,000 distinct CDR3 sequences, more than 5.5% of which appear only once. Sequenced material: CD8+ T cells sorted from PBMCs, taken 10 days after the first yellow fever vaccination. The source of these receptors is a man between 18 and 29 years old who received the YFV17D yellow fever vaccine.

A few counts support this clonotype. This chain joins TRBV29-1 and TRBJ1-1; the match to TRBD1 covers 10 bases. The trim removed 4 bases at V and 11 bases at J, leaving 7 bases unmatched. CDR1 and CDR2 (germline): SQVTM, ANQGSEA. CDR3 length equals 12 residues. This chain's CDR3 is CSVAGTGVEAFF. CDR3 in DNA: TGCAGCGTTGCCGGGACAGGGGTGGAGGCTTTCTTT.

This clonotype was observed a handful of times. The V call is TRBV7-9, the J call TRBJ1-1, with a weak D call TRBD1 (6 bases). This CDR3 comprises 14 residues. With 5 bases removed from V and 1 base from J, the gap between germline ends came to 11 bases. CDR1 SEHNR and CDR2 FQNEAQ come from the germline V gene (reference sequence). For the CDR3, the DNA is TGTGCCAGCAGCATGGACAGAGAGAACACTGAAGCTTTCTTT. Its protein is CASSMDRENTEAFF.

In its sample, this clonotype ranks as medium-sized. This chain links TRBV7-8 with TRBJ1-6; the D is unclear. Germline CDR1 is SGHVS and CDR2 is FQNEAQ. CDR3 length: 18 amino acids. V lost 5 bases, J lost 0 bases, and 17 bases lay in between. The CDR3 bases are TGTGCCAGCAGCAATCCCATTACCGAGAGCTCCTATAATTCACCCCTCCACTTT. Its translation is CASSNPITESSYNSPLHF. The full variable domain, its missing parts supplied by reference TRBV7-8 and TRBJ1-6, is GAGVSQSPRYKVAKRGQDVALRCDPISGHVSLFWYQQALGQGPEFLTYFQNEAQLDKSGLPSDRFFAERPEGSVSTLKIQRTQQEDSAVYLCASSNPITESSYNSPLHFGNGTRLTVT.

This clonotype has a count of ten or more. In nucleotides, the CDR3 is TGTGCCAGCAGTTTATCTACGTCGGATACGCAGTATTTT. Its protein is CASSLSTSDTQYF. The genes are TRBV12-3 or TRBV12-4 and TRBJ2-3; D call uncertain. The V gene lost 2 bases and the J gene lost 6 bases, with 9 bases spanning the gap. The CDR3 is 13 amino acids.

This sequence joins TRBV11-2 and TRBJ2-4; D might be TRBD1 (6 bases). The CDR3 runs to 15 residues. The germline gives CDR1 SGHAT, CDR2 FQNNGV. With 5 bases removed from V and 2 bases from J, the gap between germline ends came to 13 bases. The CDR3 region is CASSPLQGPKNIQYF. Written as DNA, the CDR3 is TGTGCCAGCAGCCCCCTACAGGGACCCAAAAACATTCAGTACTTC.

This clonotype has ten or more counts. J is TRBJ2-7 and V is TRBV28; 7 nucleotides match TRBD1. CDR3 length equals 13 residues. CDR1 MDHEN and CDR2 SYDVKM come from the germline V gene. V shed 5 bases and J 3 bases; nucleotides not matched to a gene: 4. The CDR3 spells CASSGDRVYEQYV. The CDR3 region has the DNA TGTGCCAGCAGTGGGGACAGAGTCTACGAGCAGTACGTC.

This clonotype was seen repeatedly, ten times or more. The rearrangement links TRBV4-3 to TRBJ1-1, with a weak D call TRBD1 (6 bases). Between the trimmed V and J ends, which lost 5 bases and 0 bases, there was a span of 16 bases. CDR1 and CDR2 (germline): LGHNA, YSLEER. The CDR3 loop spans 16 amino acids. The CDR3 region has the DNA TGCGCCAGCAGCAGACACCTGACAGGTCTGAACACTGAAGCTTTCTTT. Protein sequence: CASSRHLTGLNTEAFF.

This clonotype was seen repeatedly, ten times or more. This rearrangement joins TRBV7-8 to TRBJ2-2; D tentatively fits TRBD1 or TRBD2 (5 bases each). With 8 bases removed from V and 0 bases from J, the gap between germline ends came to 10 bases. The V gene's germline CDR1 is SGHVS and CDR2 FQNEAQ. The CDR3 spans 14 residues. The CDR3 loop is CASFRDANTGELFF. The CDR3 DNA reads TGTGCCAGCTTCAGGGACGCGAACACCGGGGAGCTGTTTTTT. Complete variable domain (other parts from reference TRBV7-8 and TRBJ2-2): GAGVSQSPRYKVAKRGQDVALRCDPISGHVSLFWYQQALGQGPEFLTYFQNEAQLDKSGLPSDRFFAERPEGSVSTLKIQRTQQEDSAVYLCASFRDANTGELFFGEGSRLTVL.

Many counts were recorded for this clonotype. V and J are TRBV5-6 and TRBJ1-1; no definite D call. The V end lost 0 bases, the J end lost 4 bases, and 10 bases lay between the germline ends. Per germline, CDR1 SGHDT and CDR2 YYEEEE. The CDR3 sequence is 14 residues long. The CDR3: CASSLAEEGTEAFF. The CDR3 coding sequence is TGTGCCAGCAGCTTGGCCGAAGAAGGCACTGAAGCTTTCTTT.

A few counts support this clonotype. V gene TRBV4-2 combines with J gene TRBJ2-5, with 9 nucleotides matching TRBD2. Per germline, CDR1 LGHNA and CDR2 YNFKEQ. J gave up 5 bases and V 0 bases, and 7 bases lay outside the gene matches. CDR3 size: 16 residues. CDR3 sequence: CASSQDGRTSGETQYF. The DNA of the CDR3 is TGTGCCAGCAGCCAAGATGGCAGAACTAGCGGGGAGACCCAGTACTTC.

This clonotype was observed at least ten times. The rearrangement joins TRBV12-3 or TRBV12-4 to TRBJ2-2, with 8 bases that match TRBD2. CDR3 length equals 14 residues. The V gene end was trimmed by 3 bases and the J gene end by 5 bases; junction bases not matched to a gene: 2. Here the CDR3 reads CASSFGGETGELFF. The CDR3 DNA is TGTGCCAGCAGTTTCGGGGGGGAAACCGGGGAGCTGTTTTTT.

In this sample, this clonotype turned up many times. V and J are TRBV11-2 and TRBJ1-5, with no clear D. Trimming left V 3 bases short and J 0 bases short, with 6 bases between. CDR3 length: 14 amino acids. The germline CDR1 and CDR2 sequences are SGHAT and FQNNGV. CDR3 nucleotides: TGTGCCAGCAGCTTGAGCAGTAGCAATCAGCCCCAGCATTTT. It codes for CASSLSSSNQPQHF.

This clonotype was seen only a few times. The chain has TRBV7-9 and TRBJ2-3, with 13 bases matching TRBD2. This CDR3 comprises 17 residues. The germline V gene has CDR1 SEHNR and CDR2 FQNEAQ (reference sequence). Unmatched junction bases numbered 6, after V lost 6 bases and J lost 0 bases. The CDR3 loop is CASRPGLAGLSTDTQYF. For the CDR3, the DNA is TGTGCCAGCAGACCGGGACTAGCGGGGCTTAGCACAGATACGCAGTATTTT.

This clonotype appeared many times. V and J are TRBV3-1 and TRBJ1-1; D may be TRBD1 (5 bases). CDR3 size: 14 residues. Germline assignment: CDR1 LGHDT and CDR2 YNNKEL (reference sequence). Trimming cost V 8 bases and J 4 bases, with 17 bases left between them. CDR3 DNA sequence: TGTGCCAGCCGATATTCTGGGGGGGTCACTGAAGCTTTCTTT. It translates to CASRYSGGVTEAFF.

The rearrangement joins TRBV19 to TRBJ2-1; no definite D call. V lost 6 bases to trimming and J lost 0 bases, with 12 bases between them. The CDR3 has 15 residues. Germline values: CDR1 LNHDA, CDR2 SQIVND (reference sequence). CDR3 in amino acids: CASRPPSGSYNEQFF. The CDR3 region has the DNA TGTGCCAGTAGACCCCCGTCGGGCTCCTACAATGAGCAGTTCTTC.

This clonotype was counted at least ten times. V usage is TRBV5-1 and J usage is TRBJ1-1, with 7 nucleotides matching TRBD1. Germline loops: CDR1 SGHRS, CDR2 YFSETQ. V lost 2 bases, J lost 0 bases, and 7 bases stayed unmatched. This CDR3 region has 16 residues. CDR3 coding DNA: TGCGCCAGCAGCTTCGGGGACAGAAACATGAACACTGAAGCTTTCTTT. It codes for CASSFGDRNMNTEAFF. Full variable domain (rest looked up from reference TRBV5-1 and TRBJ1-1): KAGVTQTPRYLIKTRGQQVTLSCSPISGHRSVSWYQQTPGQGLQFLFEYFSETQRNKGNFPGRFSGRQFSNSRSEMNVSTLELGDSALYLCASSFGDRNMNTEAFFGQGTRLTVV.

This clonotype was counted between two and nine times. The chain couples TRBV7-9 to TRBJ2-1; 7 bases match TRBD1. The CDR3 extends over 16 amino acids. Germline values: CDR1 SEHNR, CDR2 FQNEAQ (reference sequence). V lost 4 bases to trimming and J lost 2 bases; unmatched junction nucleotides: 8. CDR3 amino acids: CASSSNRQGPYNEQFF. CDR3 nucleotides: TGTGCCAGCAGCTCAAATCGACAGGGACCCTACAATGAGCAGTTCTTC.

A few counts support this clonotype. The J gene is TRBJ2-1, the V gene TRBV19; a possible D gene is TRBD2 (7 bases). The CDR3 is made up of 14 amino acids. The germline V and J ends were trimmed by 4 bases and 7 bases, with 14 bases remaining between them. Germline assignment: CDR1 LNHDA and CDR2 SQIVND (reference sequence). Written as DNA, the CDR3 is TGTGCCAGTAGTAGGGGGGGGCCGATTAATGAGCAGTTCTTC. It yields the protein CASSRGGPINEQFF.

The table lists this clonotype with many counts. V usage is TRBV29-1 and J usage is TRBJ1-1; D uncertain. Germline values: CDR1 SQVTM, CDR2 ANQGSEA. The CDR3 contains 12 residues. V shed 5 bases and J shed 1 base, with 8 bases lying between them. For the CDR3, the DNA is TGCAGCGTTAGGGCGGCGAACACTGAAGCTTTCTTT. Amino acids: CSVRAANTEAFF. The whole variable domain, filled in from reference TRBV29-1 and TRBJ1-1, reads SAVISQKPSRDICQRGTSLTIQCQVDSQVTMMFWYRQQPGQSLTLIATANQGSEATYESGFVIDKFPISRPNLTFSTLTVSNMSPEDSSIYLCSVRAANTEAFFGQGTRLTVV.

This clonotype was seen at least ten times. The chain joins TRBV6-5 to TRBJ2-1, with a possible D match to TRBD2 (7 bases). The V end was cut by 2 bases, the J end by 5 bases, with 10 bases between. This CDR3 is built from 14 residues. CDR1 and CDR2 from the germline V gene are MNHEY and SVGAGI. CDR3 DNA sequence: TGTGCCAGCAGTTACGGGCGGGGGCACAATGAGCAGTTCTTC. This translates into CASSYGRGHNEQFF.

The sample holds many counts of this clonotype. The chain has TRBV6-5 and TRBJ1-2; TRBD1 might be the D (5 bases). Trimming shortened V by 0 bases and J by 4 bases, and 15 bases separated the two germline ends. The V gene's germline CDR1 is MNHEY and CDR2 SVGAGI. The CDR3 is made up of 16 amino acids. The CDR3 DNA is TGTGCCAGCAGTTACTCGATGGACATAAAGCCCTATGGCTACACCTTC. Translated, it gives CASSYSMDIKPYGYTF.

The chain is built from TRBV7-9 and TRBJ2-1, with TRBD1 matching over 12 bases. This CDR3 has 15 residues. Germline assignment: CDR1 SEHNR and CDR2 FQNEAQ (reference sequence). With 2 bases clipped from V and 6 bases from J, the junction kept 2 bases outside the gene matches. The CDR3 DNA follows: TGTGCCAGCAGCTTACCGGGACAGGGGGCCAATGAGCAGTTCTTC. Translated: CASSLPGQGANEQFF.

At least ten counts were recorded for this clonotype. The rearrangement uses TRBV14 and TRBJ2-5; no clear D gene. Germline loops: CDR1 SGHDN, CDR2 FVKESK. V lost 4 bases, J lost 6 bases, and 9 bases lay in between. This CDR3 has 12 amino acids. As DNA, the CDR3 is TGTGCCAGCAGCCCCACATGGAAGACCCAGTACTTC. Protein: CASSPTWKTQYF.

The chain combines TRBV19 with TRBJ2-5, with D tentatively TRBD1 or TRBD2 (5 bases each). CDR3 size: 15 residues. V was pared by 3 bases and J by 4 bases, with 15 bases between. Germline values: CDR1 LNHDA, CDR2 SQIVND (reference sequence). This CDR3 is CASSISPGLAETQYF. CDR3 bases: TGTGCCAGTAGTATCTCCCCGGGGCTCGCAGAGACCCAGTACTTC. Supplemented by reference TRBV19 and TRBJ2-5, the full variable domain reads DGGITQSPKYLFRKEGQNVTLSCEQNLNHDAMYWYRQDPGQGLRLIYYSQIVNDFQKGDIAEGYSVSREKKESFPLTVTSAQKNPTAFYLCASSISPGLAETQYFGPGTRLLVL.

This clonotype was detected ten times or more. CDR3 in amino acids: CATRAPVNTEAFF. For the CDR3, the DNA is TGTGCCACCAGGGCCCCGGTGAACACTGAAGCTTTCTTT. The rearrangement joins TRBV15 to TRBJ1-1; D gene unclear. V lost 6 bases, J lost 0 bases, and 8 bases lay in between. CDR1 and CDR2 (germline): LNHNV, YYDKDF (reference sequence). CDR3 length: 13 residues.

There are a few counts of this clonotype. This sequence joins TRBV11-2 and TRBJ1-1; TRBD1 matches at 7 bases. V dropped 5 bases and J dropped 3; count of bases not matched to a gene: 6. The length of the CDR3 is 14 residues. Germline loops: CDR1 SGHAT, CDR2 FQNNGV. The CDR3 loop reads CASSGEGAYTEAFF. The CDR3 DNA follows: TGTGCCAGCAGCGGCGAGGGGGCCTACACTGAAGCTTTCTTT. The full variable domain, in which reference TRBV11-2 and TRBJ1-1 provide the parts outside the CDR3, is EAGVAQSPRYKIIEKRQSVAFWCNPISGHATLYWYQQILGQGPKLLIQFQNNGVVDDSQLPKDRFSAERLKGVDSTLKIQPAKLEDSAVYLCASSGEGAYTEAFFGQGTRLTVV.

This clonotype was seen ten or more times. The chain couples TRBV4-3 to TRBJ2-5; TRBD1 might be the D (5 bases). Germline V gene sequence: CDR1 LGHNA, CDR2 YSLEER. V lost 0 bases to trimming and J lost 4 bases, with 12 bases between them. CDR3 length: 15 amino acids. The CDR3 nucleotides are TGCGCCAGCAGCCAAGATAGGTCAGGGCCAGAGACCCAGTACTTC. Protein sequence: CASSQDRSGPETQYF.

This clonotype has at least ten counts. The chain joins TRBV6-5 to TRBJ2-1; TRBD2 matches 9 bases. V lost 4 bases, J lost 7 bases, and 8 bases stayed unmatched. CDR1 and CDR2 from the germline V gene are MNHEY and SVGAGI. The CDR3 spans 15 residues. This chain's CDR3 is CASSFSSGGKNEQFF. CDR3 nucleotide sequence: TGTGCCAGCAGTTTCTCGAGCGGGGGGAAAAATGAGCAGTTCTTC.